The clone carrying this TCR beta chain has at least ten counts. Its antigen is as yet unknown. For repertoire sequencing, the TCR beta CDR3 regions were amplified from RNA transcripts. HTBI primers served in a first-round RT-PCR, which a second-round multiplex PCR followed. Via MiXCR, TCRdb re-called the multiplex PCR reads, giving one row per CDR3 protein. The sample comprises about 210,000 distinct CDR3 sequences, around 30% of which are singletons, and 9.1% rests with the top ten. Unmatched junction bases numbered 5, after V lost 6 bases and J lost 1 base. This CDR3 contains 15 residues. CDR1 and CDR2 (germline): MNHEY, SVGEGT. These data belong to a study of Graves' ophthalmopathy and Graves' hyperthyroidism. Study-level background: Pretreatment peripheral blood was obtained at initial diagnosis. Findings and caveats of the study: Between ophthalmopathy and stable hyperthyroidism, a 13-signature model drew a separation with 87.88% sensitivity and less than 83% specificity. Blood also carried most expanded thyroid clonotypes exceeding 0.001 frequency. Ophthalmopathy progression prediction by the model yielded a sensitivity of approximately 71% and a specificity of around 72%.

The sequencing input was peripheral blood. The TCR was taken from a man between 45 and 60 years old with Graves' ophthalmopathy. V is TRBV6-2 or TRBV6-3 and J is TRBJ2-7, with 11 bases that match TRBD2. The CDR3 DNA is TGTGCCAGCAGGAAGGGGACTAGCGGATCCTACGAGCAGTACTTC. This codes for CASRKGTSGSYEQYF.